These 30 T cell receptor beta chains originate from one sample sequenced in a study of a mutant IDH1 vaccine in newly diagnosed glioma. Data came from immunoSEQ multiplex PCR; TCRdb stores just in-frame clones and leaves some out. The top ten hold around 10% of the sample, which has approximately 35,000 clones, approximately 53% seen once. Time point noted: week 5, during vaccination. Each dose of the vaccine consisted of 300 ug of mutant IDH1 20-mer peptide, with topical imiquimod. No antigen is known for these receptors. The source was PBMCs, collected from a glioma patient whose treatment included an IDH1 peptide vaccine. These receptors came from a woman under 30 with glioma.

This clone turned up a few times. This chain connects TRBV2 to TRBJ1-1; maybe TRBD1 (6 bases). V was clipped by 9 bases and J by 5 bases, with 13 bases between them. The germline gives CDR1 SNHLY, CDR2 FYNNEI. The CDR3 runs 12 residues. CDR3 coding DNA: TGTGCCAGGTCACAAGGGGGAACTGAAGCTTTCTTT. This gives the protein CARSQGGTEAFF.

The chain uses TRBV27 and TRBJ1-3; D unresolved. From germline, CDR1 is MNHEY and CDR2 SMNVEV (reference sequence). CDR3 length equals 14 residues. The germline V and J ends were trimmed by 2 bases and 3 bases, with 8 bases remaining between them. CDR3 nucleotide sequence: TGTGCCAGCAGTTTAATGCCGGGTGGAAACACCATATATTTT. It codes for CASSLMPGGNTIYF.

The V and J genes are TRBV19 and TRBJ2-1, with D possibly being TRBD2 (6 bases). The CDR3 contains 13 residues. V lost 7 bases to trimming and J lost 7 bases, with 14 bases between them. Germline V lookup: CDR1 LNHDA, CDR2 SQIVND (reference sequence). CDR3 sequence (DNA): TGTGCCAGTAAAATTGGCGGAGGGAATGAGCAGTTCTTC. Protein product: CASKIGGGNEQFF.

This clone was counted only a few times. The chain is built from TRBV7-2 and TRBJ1-3, with D possibly matching TRBD1 (6 bases). CDR1 is SGHTA, CDR2 FQGNSA, per germline. CDR3 length equals 16 residues. The germline V and J ends were trimmed by 3 bases and 0 bases, with 12 bases remaining between them. This CDR3 is CASSLGGTVSGNTIYF. CDR3 in DNA: TGTGCCAGCAGCTTGGGGGGCACAGTCTCTGGAAACACCATATATTTT.

The rearrangement links TRBV10-3 to TRBJ2-1; maybe TRBD2 (6 bases). CDR3 size: 12 residues. The V end was cut by 3 bases, the J end by 10 bases, with 10 bases between. Germline V gene data show CDR1 as ENHRY and CDR2 as SYGVKD. The CDR3 region is CAISDLAEEQFF. For the CDR3, the DNA is TGTGCCATCAGTGATTTAGCGGAAGAGCAGTTCTTC.

The chain combines TRBV7-2 with TRBJ2-7, with D maybe TRBD1 (6 bases). V was shortened by 6 bases and J by 1 base, with 16 bases between the two germline ends. This CDR3 contains 15 residues. CDR1 is SGHTA, CDR2 FQGNSA, per germline. CDR3 residues: CASRVTGWGSYEQYF. CDR3 DNA sequence: TGTGCCAGCAGGGTTACAGGGTGGGGATCCTACGAGCAGTACTTC.

This clone was detected only a few times. The chain carries TRBV7-9 and TRBJ1-4, with a possible D match to TRBD1 (5 bases). The CDR3 runs 16 residues. Per the germline V gene, CDR1 is SEHNR and CDR2 is FQNEAQ (reference sequence). The V end lost 1 base, the J end lost 7 bases, and 16 bases lay between the germline ends. CDR3 in DNA: TGTGCCAGCAGCTTAGTCGTTTCGGGACTCGGTGAAAAACTGTTTTTT. Translated, it gives CASSLVVSGLGEKLFF.

The CDR3 loop reads CASSLELTVYNEQFF. CDR3 bases: TGTGCCAGCAGCTTAGAACTTACAGTATACAATGAGCAGTTCTTC. V and J are TRBV11-2 and TRBJ2-1; D unresolved. CDR1 and CDR2 from the germline V gene are SGHAT and FQNNGV. The V end was cut by 0 bases, the J end by 4 bases, with 10 bases between. The CDR3 contains 15 residues.

The genes are TRBV28 and TRBJ2-1, with no clear D. V gave up 1 base and J gave up 9 bases, with 7 bases separating them. Germline V CDR1 and CDR2: MDHEN, SYDVKM. The CDR3 is 12 residues long. The CDR3 nucleotides are TGTGCCAGCAGTTTATCACGGAGTGAGCAGTTCTTC. This sequence encodes CASSLSRSEQFF.

This clone was seen only once. This chain joins TRBV7-9 and TRBJ2-7, with a weak D call TRBD1 (6 bases). CDR1 and CDR2 (germline): SEHNR, FQNEAQ (reference sequence). This CDR3 is 15 amino acids long. Deletions cut 1 base from V and 5 bases from J, with 15 bases between. The CDR3 bases are TGTGCCAGCAGCTTAGGCGCGAACAGGGTTGACGAGCAGTACTTC. Protein: CASSLGANRVDEQYF.

This clone was counted a few times. The rearrangement links TRBV2 to TRBJ2-7; 12 bases are shared with TRBD2. CDR1 is SNHLY and CDR2 is FYNNEI in the germline V gene. The length of the CDR3 is 15 residues. Germline trimming cut 7 bases from V and 2 bases from J; bases unmatched to any gene: 6. This chain's CDR3 is CASTEGLAGPYEQYF. In DNA, the CDR3 is TGTGCCAGCACCGAAGGACTAGCGGGACCCTACGAGCAGTACTTC.

The chain has TRBV2 and TRBJ1-1; D uncertain. CDR3 length equals 12 residues. Per the germline V gene, CDR1 is SNHLY and CDR2 is FYNNEI. The V end lost 2 bases, the J end lost 11 bases, and 12 bases lay between the germline ends. CDR3 DNA sequence: TGTGCCAGCAGTGAATTGGCAGCCAAGGCTTTCTTT. It is translated as CASSELAAKAFF. Looking up the rest from reference TRBV2 and TRBJ1-1 gives the full variable domain: EPEVTQTPSHQVTQMGQEVILRCVPISNHLYFYWYRQILGQKVEFLVSFYNNEISEKSEIFDDQFSVERPDGSNFTLKIRSTKLEDSAMYFCASSELAAKAFFGQGTRLTVV.

This clone was seen only a few times. This chain uses TRBV29-1 with TRBJ2-3; D gene uncertain. This CDR3 contains 11 residues. Germline V gives CDR1 SQVTM, CDR2 ANQGSEA. Trimming cost V 5 bases and J 4 bases, with 7 bases left between them. As DNA, the CDR3 is TGCAGCGTTTTTAGGGCAGATACGCAGTATTTT. It specifies CSVFRADTQYF.

This sequence joins TRBV7-2 and TRBJ1-1; the D gene is possibly TRBD1 (5 bases). The V and J ends lost 7 bases and 1 base respectively, with 13 bases between them. There are 14 residues in the CDR3. Per germline, CDR1 SGHTA and CDR2 FQGNSA. In DNA form, the CDR3 reads TGTGCCAGCACCCAACAGGTATCGAACACTGAAGCTTTCTTT. It yields the protein CASTQQVSNTEAFF.

V usage is TRBV11-1 and J usage is TRBJ2-3, with a weak D call TRBD2 (5 bases). This CDR3 is built from 16 residues. Germline assignment: CDR1 SGHAT and CDR2 FQDESV (reference sequence). V shed 3 bases and J shed 3 bases, with 16 bases lying between them. CDR3 in amino acids: CASSLKGSGGTDTQYF. The DNA for the CDR3 is TGTGCCAGCAGCTTGAAAGGGAGTGGTGGGACAGATACGCAGTATTTT.

The count of this clone is one. One end of the junction is discordant with germline, which a read error may explain. The chain has TRBV7-2 and TRBJ2-5; 11 bases line up with TRBD2. The CDR3 consists of 15 residues. Germline-derived CDR1 and CDR2 are SGHTA and FQGNSA. CDR3 DNA sequence: TGTGCCAGCAGCGTAGCGGGAGGGTGGCAAGAGACCCAGTACTTC. Amino acids: CASSVAGGWQETQYF.

The chain carries TRBV7-2 and TRBJ2-7; 7 nucleotides align to TRBD2. From germline, CDR1 is SGHTA and CDR2 FQGNSA. J lost 2 bases, V lost 0 bases, and 4 bases had no gene match. This CDR3 is built from 15 residues. The CDR3 reads CASSLATGGTYEQYF. Written as DNA, the CDR3 is TGTGCCAGCAGCTTAGCGACCGGGGGGACCTACGAGCAGTACTTC.

The J gene is TRBJ2-5, the V gene TRBV7-9; D is perhaps TRBD1 (5 bases). The length of the CDR3 is 13 residues. V lost 3 bases and J lost 0, with 5 bases in between. The germline gives CDR1 SEHNR, CDR2 FQNEAQ (reference sequence). This CDR3 reads CASSLDNQETQYF. The CDR3 DNA reads TGTGCCAGCAGCTTGGACAACCAAGAGACCCAGTACTTC.

This clone was detected a few times. This chain connects TRBV6-5 to TRBJ1-2; 9 nucleotides agree with TRBD1. This CDR3 comprises 16 residues. The trim removed 2 bases at V and 4 bases at J, leaving 8 bases unmatched. CDR1 MNHEY and CDR2 SVGAGI come from the germline V gene. The CDR3 nucleotides read TGTGCCAGCAGTTACCACCCGGACAGGGGCCTCTATGGCTACACCTTC. This encodes CASSYHPDRGLYGYTF.

This clone was observed a few times. This sequence joins TRBV19 and TRBJ2-7; 10 bases fit TRBD2. The germline V gene has CDR1 LNHDA and CDR2 SQIVND (reference sequence). This CDR3 spans 13 amino acids. V shed 10 bases, J shed 2 bases, and the junction held 5 bases outside the gene matches. The chain's CDR3 is CATGTSVTYEQYF. The DNA of the CDR3 is TGTGCCACTGGGACTAGCGTAACCTACGAGCAGTACTTC.

The V gene is TRBV4-3, the J gene TRBJ1-1; D possibly corresponds to TRBD1 (5 bases). V lost 0 bases, J lost 4 bases, and 12 bases lay in between. Germline lookup yields CDR1 LGHNA and CDR2 YSLEER. This CDR3 comprises 15 residues. CDR3 loop: CASSQDLRGGTEAFF. The CDR3 nucleotides are TGCGCCAGCAGCCAAGATCTACGGGGGGGCACTGAAGCTTTCTTT.

This clone has more than one count but fewer than ten. The J gene is TRBJ1-4, the V gene TRBV5-1; TRBD1 matches 8 bases. V trimming: 6 bases; J trimming: 5 bases; junction bases outside the gene matches: 6. CDR3 length: 14 amino acids. The germline V gene has CDR1 SGHRS and CDR2 YFSETQ. The CDR3 DNA is TGCGCCAGCAAAATTACAGGGGGAAATGAAAAACTGTTTTTT. As protein: CASKITGGNEKLFF.

A single count supports this clone. CDR3 residues: CASSLYDRGGDGYTF. CDR3 nucleotide sequence: TGTGCCAGCTCACTTTACGACAGGGGAGGTGATGGCTACACCTTC. This chain links TRBV18 with TRBJ1-2, with 8 bases lining up with TRBD1. The CDR3 length is 15 residues. Trimming removed 4 bases from V and 6 bases from J; junction bases left unmatched: 10. The germline CDR1 and CDR2 sequences are KGHSH and LQKENI. The whole variable domain, remainder taken from reference TRBV18 and TRBJ1-2, is NAGVMQNPRHLVRRRGQEARLRCSPMKGHSHVYWYRQLPEEGLKFMVYLQKENIIDESGMPKERFSAEFPKEGPSILRIQQVVRGDSAAYFCASSLYDRGGDGYTFGSGTRLTVV.

CDR3 in amino acids: CASSQGQGEGVETQYF. As DNA, the CDR3 is TGCGCCAGCAGCCAAGGACAGGGGGAGGGTGTGGAGACCCAGTACTTC. The chain links TRBV4-3 to TRBJ2-5, with 9 bases aligning to TRBD1. Germline V gives CDR1 LGHNA, CDR2 YSLEER. V dropped 1 base and J dropped 5; count of bases not matched to a gene: 8. The CDR3 has 16 residues.

The chain uses TRBV29-1 and TRBJ1-5; no clear D. The V end lost 7 bases, the J end lost 0 bases, and 7 bases lay between the germline ends. CDR1 is SQVTM and CDR2 is ANQGSEA in the germline V gene. The CDR3 runs 12 residues. CDR3 DNA sequence: TGCAGCGCCAGTTATAGCAATCAGCCCCAGCATTTT. Its translation: CSASYSNQPQHF.

This clone has more than one count but fewer than ten. The rearrangement uses TRBV7-2 and TRBJ2-5; D is uncertain. The V and J ends lost 5 bases and 5 bases respectively, with 18 bases between them. This CDR3 spans 15 amino acids. Germline V gene data show CDR1 as SGHTA and CDR2 as FQGNSA. CDR3 in DNA: TGTGCCAGCAGCCGCGACCTTTTCTCGTGGGAGACCCAGTACTTC. This translates into CASSRDLFSWETQYF.

This rearrangement joins TRBV27 to TRBJ2-3, with 7 bases aligning to TRBD2. Trimming removed 3 bases from V and 4 bases from J; junction bases left unmatched: 4. The germline V gene has CDR1 MNHEY and CDR2 SMNVEV (reference sequence). CDR3 length equals 14 residues. The CDR3 sequence: CASSFGLGADTQYF. The CDR3 DNA reads TGTGCCAGCAGTTTCGGACTAGGGGCAGATACGCAGTATTTT.

This chain uses TRBV29-1 with TRBJ1-2; weak D call: TRBD1 (6 bases). There are 12 residues in the CDR3. Germline values: CDR1 SQVTM, CDR2 ANQGSEA. Trimming left V 4 bases short and J 7 bases short, with 13 bases between. The CDR3 is CSVASLRGGYTF. CDR3 sequence (DNA): TGCAGCGTTGCTAGTCTCAGGGGTGGCTACACCTTC.

This clone occurred a few times. The rearrangement uses TRBV5-4 and TRBJ1-1; TRBD1 is a possible D gene (6 bases). V gave up 3 bases and J gave up 6 bases, with 12 bases separating them. CDR1 and CDR2 from the germline V gene are SGHNT and YYREEE (reference sequence). This CDR3 is 13 amino acids long. For the CDR3, the DNA is TGTGCCAGCAGCTCCGAGGGGGGCGCTGAAGCTTTCTTT. This codes for CASSSEGGAEAFF.

The chain links TRBV19 to TRBJ2-7; 8 nucleotides agree with TRBD1. This CDR3 spans 15 amino acids. CDR1 LNHDA and CDR2 SQIVND come from the germline V gene (reference sequence). V lost 4 bases, J lost 2 bases, and 7 bases stayed unmatched. The CDR3 nucleotides are TGTGCCAGTAGTACCGCCTTGGGACAGGCCTACGAGCAGTACTTC. Translating gives CASSTALGQAYEQYF.